Below are 21 T cell receptor beta chains sequenced from a single sample in a study of blood T cells in healthy people across ages. Together with a sample-barcoded 5' primer, a J-beta primer mix was included in a second PCR lasting about 7 to 12 cycles. MiXCR was run by TCRdb on the 5' RACE reads, yielding one entry per CDR3 protein. The repertoire holds about 1.8 million distinct CDR3 sequences, with 49% as singletons. The material sequenced was blood. The origin of the receptors is a woman between 35 and 50 years old in good health.

This clonotype was counted between two and nine times. The chain couples TRBV27 to TRBJ2-7; 14 nucleotides agree with TRBD2. Trimming removed 7 bases from V and 4 bases from J; junction bases left unmatched: 12. Germline V lookup: CDR1 MNHEY, CDR2 SMNVEV (reference sequence). CDR3 length equals 17 residues. The CDR3: CASNPRTSGGSFYEQYF. The CDR3 nucleotides are TGTGCCAGCAACCCCCGGACTAGCGGGGGGTCCTTTTACGAGCAGTACTTC.

This chain uses TRBV15 with TRBJ1-4; D possibly corresponds to TRBD1 (5 bases). CDR1 is LNHNV, CDR2 YYDKDF, per germline (reference sequence). Trimming shortened V by 3 bases and J by 4 bases, and 9 bases separated the two germline ends. The CDR3 has 14 residues. The CDR3 reads CATSRGGDNEKLFF. The CDR3 nucleotides are TGTGCCACCAGCAGGGGGGGGGATAATGAAAAACTGTTTTTT.

This clonotype has only a few counts. The chain employs TRBV20-1 and TRBJ2-1, with D perhaps TRBD2 (5 bases). The germline gives CDR1 DFQATT, CDR2 SNEGSKA (reference sequence). V was clipped by 0 bases and J by 4 bases, with 13 bases between them. This CDR3 is 15 amino acids long. As DNA, the CDR3 is TGCAGTGCTAGAGATAAGGAGCGGCGATACAATGAGCAGTTCTTC. Protein product: CSARDKERRYNEQFF.

This chain connects TRBV7-2 to TRBJ2-4; unclear D gene. The J call may be wrong; the DNA end is better matched by TRBJ2-7. The CDR3 runs 13 residues. CDR1 and CDR2 from the germline V gene are SGHTA and FQGNSA. The CDR3 DNA follows: TGTGCCAGCAGCTCAAGGTGGGGCTACGAGCAGTACTTC. Translating gives CASSSRWGYEQYF.

The rearrangement links TRBV20-1 to TRBJ1-2; D is undetermined. The germline V gene encodes CDR1 DFQATT and CDR2 SNEGSKA (reference sequence). Trimming took 1 base from V and 8 from J, leaving 14 bases between them. This CDR3 contains 13 residues. CDR3 DNA: TGCAGTGCTAGAGTTCCGGCAACCCTGGGCTACACCTTC. This encodes CSARVPATLGYTF.

This clonotype was detected ten times or more. J is TRBJ2-7 and V is TRBV3-1; a weak D match, TRBD1 (6 bases). The CDR3 has 15 amino acids. Germline loops: CDR1 LGHDT, CDR2 YNNKEL (reference sequence). V dropped 2 bases and J dropped 3 bases, with 14 bases sitting between them. Here the CDR3 DNA reads TGTGCCAGCAGCCAAAGCTCTACAGGGCTCTACGAGCAGTACTTC. Amino acids: CASSQSSTGLYEQYF.

The chain couples TRBV25-1 to TRBJ2-5; 13 bases map to TRBD2. Germline trimming cut 2 bases from V and 3 bases from J; bases unmatched to any gene: 6. The CDR3 contains 17 residues. The germline CDR1 and CDR2 sequences are MGHDK and SYGVNS. This CDR3 reads CASSEGSGTSGKETQYF. The CDR3 nucleotides read TGTGCCAGCAGTGAAGGCTCAGGGACTAGCGGGAAAGAGACCCAGTACTTC.

In its sample, this clonotype was seen a few times. This CDR3 is CASSGLAGTETQYF. Here the CDR3 DNA reads TGTGCCAGCTCAGGACTAGCGGGGACAGAGACCCAGTACTTC. The J gene is TRBJ2-5, the V gene TRBV18; 12 bases agree with TRBD2. With 5 bases clipped from V and 4 bases from J, the junction kept 2 bases outside the gene matches. CDR1 is KGHSH, CDR2 LQKENI, per germline. This CDR3 is 14 amino acids long.

This chain uses TRBV28 with TRBJ2-4; no reliable D call. The CDR3 consists of 16 residues. Trimming took off 2 bases at V and 5 bases at J, with 16 bases between the two ends. The germline V gene has CDR1 MDHEN and CDR2 SYDVKM. Written as DNA, the CDR3 is TGTGCCAGCAGTTTACGACCGGCCGTCGTCGAAAACATTCAGTACTTC. Protein: CASSLRPAVVENIQYF.

CDR3 in DNA: TGCAGTGCTAGAGATGGTTCTAGATCCCCCTACGAGCAGTACTTC. Amino acid sequence: CSARDGSRSPYEQYF. V and J are TRBV20-1 and TRBJ2-7; D is uncertain. The CDR3 sequence is 15 residues long. In germline, CDR1 is DFQATT, CDR2 SNEGSKA (reference sequence). Trimming removed 0 bases from V and 2 bases from J, with 14 bases in between.

The chain has TRBV6-2 or TRBV6-3 and TRBJ2-2; TRBD2 matches at 8 bases. The CDR3 consists of 18 residues. Germline V lookup: CDR1 MNHEY, CDR2 SVGEGT. J lost 4 bases, V lost 3 bases, and 13 bases had no gene match. CDR3 coding DNA: TGTGCCAGCAGTTATCCCCGCCCCGGGACTAGAAGCACCGGGGAGCTGTTTTTT. This translates into CASSYPRPGTRSTGELFF.

The CDR3 DNA follows: TGTGCCAGCACCTCAAACCGCGGGGACACAGATACGCAGTATTTT. It codes for CASTSNRGDTDTQYF. V and J are TRBV28 and TRBJ2-3; D is perhaps TRBD2 (6 bases). V was trimmed by 7 bases and J by 2 bases, leaving 16 bases between them. The CDR3 runs to 15 residues. Germline V CDR1 and CDR2: MDHEN, SYDVKM.

The chain combines TRBV20-1 with TRBJ1-6; no clear D. Trimming left V 0 bases short and J 0 bases short, with 9 bases between. This CDR3 comprises 16 residues. The V gene's germline CDR1 is DFQATT and CDR2 SNEGSKA (reference sequence). The DNA for the CDR3 is TGCAGTGCTAGAGAGTACCGGAGCTCCTATAATTCACCCCTCCACTTT. Amino acid sequence: CSAREYRSSYNSPLHF.

This clonotype has a handful of counts. The chain combines TRBV27 with TRBJ2-1, with D unresolved. The DNA end lines up better with TRBJ2-7; the J call may be wrong. The germline V gene has CDR1 MNHEY and CDR2 SMNVEV (reference sequence). The CDR3 extends over 15 amino acids. CDR3 protein: CASTPGEGSYNEQYF. The DNA of the CDR3 is TGTGCCAGCACCCCCGGCGAAGGGTCCTACAATGAGCAGTACTTC.

This sequence joins TRBV3-1 and TRBJ1-2; 9 nucleotides align to TRBD1. The V segment lost 4 bases and the J segment 4 bases; nucleotides outside the gene matches: 7. The CDR3 extends over 15 amino acids. CDR1 is LGHDT and CDR2 is YNNKEL in the germline V gene (reference sequence). CDR3 residues: CASSRGQGTGYGYTF. The CDR3 bases are TGTGCCAGCAGCCGGGGACAGGGTACCGGCTATGGCTACACCTTC.

The chain uses TRBV6-2 or TRBV6-3 and TRBJ2-1; 13 bases fit TRBD2. The CDR3 is made up of 16 amino acids. J was trimmed by 5 bases and V by 5 bases; bases with no gene match: 6. The germline gives CDR1 MNHEY, CDR2 SVGEGT. The CDR3 spells CASSTSGGAPHNEQFF. The CDR3 DNA reads as TGTGCCAGCAGTACTAGCGGGGGGGCCCCCCACAATGAGCAGTTCTTC.

This CDR3 is CASALGTGKDEQYF. In DNA, the CDR3 is TGTGCCAGCGCCCTGGGGACAGGGAAGGACGAGCAGTACTTC. The gene calls are TRBV11-2 and TRBJ2-7; TRBD1 matches 9 bases. After removal of 8 bases from V and 5 bases from J, the junction contained 10 bases not matched to a gene. CDR1 is SGHAT, CDR2 FQNNGV, per germline. The length of the CDR3 is 14 residues.

This rearrangement joins TRBV7-2 to TRBJ1-2, with D tentatively TRBD1 (5 bases). The ends were cut back, 5 bases at V and 1 base at J, with 17 bases in the middle. Germline V gene sequence: CDR1 SGHTA, CDR2 FQGNSA. The CDR3 loop spans 16 amino acids. In DNA, the CDR3 is TGTGCCAGCAGCACGACAGCGACGATACTTAACTATGGCTACACCTTC. Amino acids: CASSTTATILNYGYTF.

The rearrangement uses TRBV9 and TRBJ2-7; D unclear. Between the trimmed V and J ends, which lost 0 bases and 2 bases, there was a span of 9 bases. CDR1 and CDR2 (germline): SGDLS, YYNGEE. The CDR3 totals 14 residues. This chain's CDR3 is CASSVAAGTYEQYF. The CDR3 nucleotides read TGTGCCAGCAGCGTAGCAGCAGGTACCTACGAGCAGTACTTC. The full variable domain, with the rest looked up from reference TRBV9 and TRBJ2-7, is DSGVTQTPKHLITATGQRVTLRCSPRSGDLSVYWYQQSLDQGLQFLIQYYNGEERAKGNILERFSAQQFPDLHSELNLSSLELGDSALYFCASSVAAGTYEQYFGPGTRLTVT.

This clonotype came up a few times. The rearrangement links TRBV25-1 to TRBJ1-1; a weak D match, TRBD1 (6 bases). With 5 bases removed from V and 0 bases from J, the gap between germline ends came to 13 bases. CDR1 is MGHDK and CDR2 is SYGVNS in the germline V gene. This CDR3 has 15 amino acids. CDR3 nucleotides: TGTGCCAGCAGTTTAGCCGGGACAATGAACACTGAAGCTTTCTTT. It encodes CASSLAGTMNTEAFF.

This clonotype appeared a few times. This rearrangement joins TRBV20-1 to TRBJ1-2; TRBD1 agrees at 7 bases. CDR1 is DFQATT and CDR2 is SNEGSKA in the germline V gene (reference sequence). J lost 4 bases, V lost 5 bases, and 4 bases had no gene match. The CDR3 totals 12 residues. The CDR3 bases are TGCAGTGCTCAGCGGGACAGCTATGGCTACACCTTC. Amino acids: CSAQRDSYGYTF.